One and the same sample provided the 9 T cell receptor beta chains below, sequenced in a study of molecular identifiers for immune sequencing clone quantification. In TCRdb, the PCR reads were re-called with MiXCR into one record per CDR3 protein. The data show 75,000 to 100,000 distinct CDR3 sequences, roughly 19% seen once. Sequencing used naive CD8+ T cells from blood, with Jurkat cell RNA spiked in. Subset: FACS-sorted CD8+CD4-CCR7+CD45RA+ naive T cells. These receptors all come from a human donor in good health. Some libraries in this study had Jurkat cell RNA spiked in.

This clonotype has at least ten counts. V gene TRBV6-2 or TRBV6-3 combines with J gene TRBJ2-7; 11 nucleotides line up with TRBD2. CDR3 size: 16 residues. V dropped 7 bases and J dropped 3; count of bases not matched to a gene: 11. Germline V gene lookup returns CDR1 MNHEY and CDR2 SVGEGT. CDR3 sequence: CASTAPQLAGVYEQYF. The CDR3 DNA follows: TGTGCCAGCACCGCCCCCCAACTAGCGGGAGTCTACGAGCAGTACTTC.

This clonotype was picked up many times. The rearrangement joins TRBV7-3 to TRBJ2-1, with TRBD2 as a possible D gene (5 bases). Trimming removed 5 bases from V and 0 bases from J, with 11 bases in between. CDR3 length: 15 amino acids. Germline V gene data show CDR1 as SGHTA and CDR2 as FQGTGA. CDR3 protein: CASSSSDSSYNEQFF. CDR3 sequence (DNA): TGTGCCAGCAGCAGTAGCGATAGCTCCTACAATGAGCAGTTCTTC.

A note on this clonotype: This may stem from a read error, because a much larger clone lies one nucleotide away. The rearrangement uses TRBV19 and TRBJ1-1; D not resolved. The CDR3 runs to 14 residues. Looked up from germline, CDR1 is LNHDA and CDR2 is SQIVND (reference sequence). Trimming pared 2 bases from V and 4 bases from J, leaving 11 bases between. The CDR3 is CASSISQTSTEAFF. The CDR3 DNA is TGTGCCAGTAGTATAAGTCAGACGAGCACTGAAGCTTTCTTT.

For this clonotype: A much more abundant neighbour one base away suggests this may be a read error. The chain links TRBV6-2 or TRBV6-3 to TRBJ1-2, with TRBD1 matching 7 bases. The CDR3 is 15 amino acids. Per germline, CDR1 MNHEY and CDR2 SVGEGT. The chain's CDR3 is CASRPLYRGTYGYIF. The CDR3 DNA sequence: TGTGCCAGCAGACCTCTCTACAGGGGTACCTATGGCTACATCTTC.

The chain uses TRBV27 and TRBJ2-3; D is unclear. This CDR3 is built from 12 residues. Looked up from germline, CDR1 is MNHEY and CDR2 is SMNVEV (reference sequence). V was clipped by 5 bases and J by 6 bases, with 9 bases between them. CDR3 in amino acids: CASSPHRDTQYF. The CDR3 DNA follows: TGTGCCAGCAGTCCCCATAGGGATACGCAGTATTTT.

This clonotype was counted at least ten times. The rearrangement uses TRBV13 and TRBJ2-5; 7 positions agree with TRBD1. The CDR3 is 15 residues long. J lost 3 bases, V lost 1 base, and 5 bases had no gene match. The germline gives CDR1 PRHDT, CDR2 FYEKMQ (reference sequence). The CDR3 bases are TGTGCCAGCAGCTTAGAAAGGGGGCTCAAAGAGACCCAGTACTTC. Protein sequence: CASSLERGLKETQYF. The whole variable domain, remainder taken from reference TRBV13 and TRBJ2-5, is AAGVIQSPRHLIKEKRETATLKCYPIPRHDTVYWYQQGPGQDPQFLISFYEKMQSDKGSIPDRFSAQQFSDYHSELNMSSLELGDSALYFCASSLERGLKETQYFGPGTRLLVL.

This clonotype was counted ten times or more. The genes are TRBV6-6 and TRBJ1-2, with no clear D. V lost 2 bases and J 4 bases, leaving 14 bases between the germline ends. Germline V gene sequence: CDR1 MNHNY, CDR2 SVGAGI (reference sequence). The CDR3 extends over 15 amino acids. The CDR3 sequence is CASSYADGGPYGYTF. The CDR3 DNA sequence: TGTGCCAGCAGTTACGCAGACGGCGGGCCCTATGGCTACACCTTC.

This clonotype has more than one count but fewer than ten. This chain links TRBV10-3 with TRBJ2-1; the D gene is possibly TRBD1 (5 bases). V lost 6 bases and J 8 bases, leaving 11 bases between the germline ends. This CDR3 comprises 12 residues. Per germline, CDR1 ENHRY and CDR2 SYGVKD. This CDR3 is CAIRGWGDEQFF. The CDR3 nucleotides are TGTGCCATCAGGGGGTGGGGCGATGAGCAGTTCTTC.

V and J are TRBV13 and TRBJ2-1; 12 positions match TRBD1. From germline, CDR1 is PRHDT and CDR2 FYEKMQ (reference sequence). The ends lost 5 bases at V and 10 bases at J; junction bases unmatched: 9. The CDR3 consists of 15 residues. Written as DNA, the CDR3 is TGTGCCAGCAGCCCCCGGGACAGGGGGCCCGAGGAGCAGTTCTTC. Translating gives CASSPRDRGPEEQFF.